This entry lists 17 T cell receptor beta chains sequenced from one sample in a study of blood T cell repertoires in COVID-19 (dated by TCRdb to about 2020). Libraries were constructed by the immunoSEQ multiplex PCR assay. Held by TCRdb, this immuneACCESS table contains in-frame sequences only and omits some clones. Under half of the omission traces to an unresolved V gene where checked; the cause of the rest is unknown. In this sample the table shows some 200,000 clones, roughly 80% of which occur a single time. The leading ten clones occupy approximately 6.2% of the sample. Specimen: peripheral blood. The receptor source for this set is a woman aged 40-49 years with acute or convalescent COVID-19.

J is TRBJ2-1 and V is TRBV5-1; a possible D gene is TRBD2 (5 bases). Germline loops: CDR1 SGHRS, CDR2 YFSETQ. Trimming removed 4 bases at V and 6 bases at J, with 20 bases between. The CDR3 contains 16 residues. As DNA, the CDR3 is TGCGCCAGCAGCAGAGGGTACTCTAAGCCCTCCAATGAGCAGTTCTTC. Translated, it gives CASSRGYSKPSNEQFF.

V usage is TRBV28 and J usage is TRBJ1-1, with D uncertain. CDR1 and CDR2 (germline): MDHEN, SYDVKM. Trimming took 2 bases from V and 8 from J, leaving 6 bases between them. The CDR3 loop spans 11 amino acids. The CDR3: CASSLAREAFF. The CDR3 DNA is TGTGCCAGCAGTTTAGCCAGAGAAGCTTTCTTT.

V usage is TRBV2 and J usage is TRBJ2-6; D is perhaps TRBD1 (5 bases). The ends were cut back, 1 base at V and 0 bases at J, with 10 bases in the middle. Looked up from germline, CDR1 is SNHLY and CDR2 is FYNNEI. The CDR3 length is 17 residues. In DNA form, the CDR3 reads TGTGCCAGCAGTGAAGTCGGCAGGGTCTCTGGGGCCAACGTCCTGACTTTC. Its translation: CASSEVGRVSGANVLTF. Filled out from reference TRBV2 and TRBJ2-6, the complete variable domain reads EPEVTQTPSHQVTQMGQEVILRCVPISNHLYFYWYRQILGQKVEFLVSFYNNEISEKSEIFDDQFSVERPDGSNFTLKIRSTKLEDSAMYFCASSEVGRVSGANVLTFGAGSRLTVL.

V gene TRBV5-1 combines with J gene TRBJ2-1, with TRBD2 matching 11 bases. Germline V lookup: CDR1 SGHRS, CDR2 YFSETQ. J lost 10 bases, V lost 4 bases, and 10 bases had no gene match. The CDR3 contains 15 residues. In DNA form, the CDR3 reads TGCGCCAGCAGCCCGACTAGCGGGGACGGGAGGGAGCAGTTCTTC. Its translation is CASSPTSGDGREQFF.

This sequence joins TRBV29-1 and TRBJ2-3, with TRBD2 identical over 14 bases. Germline V gene sequence: CDR1 SQVTM, CDR2 ANQGSEA. The CDR3 extends over 16 amino acids. V was pared by 5 bases and J by 1 base, with 5 bases of the junction left unmatched. The CDR3 sequence is CSVSGLAGGGTDTQYF. CDR3 sequence (DNA): TGCAGCGTTTCAGGACTAGCGGGGGGCGGCACAGATACGCAGTATTTT.

The chain links TRBV27 to TRBJ2-1; 12 nucleotides match TRBD2. CDR3 size: 16 residues. Germline trimming cut 8 bases from V and 7 bases from J; bases unmatched to any gene: 12. Looked up from germline, CDR1 is MNHEY and CDR2 is SMNVEV (reference sequence). The CDR3 DNA is TGTGCCAGCCATAGGGCCCTAGCGGGGGGGAAGAATGAGCAGTTCTTC. It specifies CASHRALAGGKNEQFF.

The rearrangement links TRBV29-1 to TRBJ2-2, with a possible D match to TRBD1 (6 bases). V dropped 4 bases and J dropped 2 bases, with 11 bases sitting between them. Germline-derived CDR1 and CDR2 are SQVTM and ANQGSEA. The CDR3 extends over 14 amino acids. For the CDR3, the DNA is TGCAGCGTTGGCCAGGGGATAAACACCGGGGAGCTGTTTTTT. This translates into CSVGQGINTGELFF.

The J gene is TRBJ2-5, the V gene TRBV5-6; TRBD2 might be the D (6 bases). Germline V gene lookup returns CDR1 SGHDT and CDR2 YYEEEE. The CDR3 totals 13 residues. With 7 bases removed from V and 9 bases from J, the gap between germline ends came to 19 bases. The CDR3, as DNA: TGTGCCAGCGGTGAGGGCAAGTGGGAGGCCCAGTACTTC. This encodes CASGEGKWEAQYF. The full variable domain, in which reference TRBV5-6 and TRBJ2-5 provide the parts outside the CDR3, is DAGVTQSPTHLIKTRGQQVTLRCSPKSGHDTVSWYQQALGQGPQFIFQYYEEEERQRGNFPDRFSGHQFPNYSSELNVNALLLGDSALYLCASGEGKWEAQYFGPGTRLLVL.

This sequence joins TRBV7-8 and TRBJ2-2; D might be TRBD1 (5 bases). The V gene's germline CDR1 is SGHVS and CDR2 FQNEAQ. The ends were cut back, 6 bases at V and 3 bases at J, with 11 bases in the middle. This CDR3 is 14 amino acids long. The CDR3 DNA follows: TGTGCCAGCAGTGGCAGGGCCGACACCGGGGAGCTGTTTTTT. Its translation: CASSGRADTGELFF.

This chain connects TRBV7-9 to TRBJ2-7; 11 positions match TRBD2. The trim removed 4 bases at V and 4 bases at J, leaving 6 bases unmatched. CDR1 and CDR2 (germline): SEHNR, FQNEAQ (reference sequence). The CDR3 extends over 15 amino acids. The CDR3 is CASSSQGLAVYEQYF. In DNA, the CDR3 is TGTGCCAGCAGCTCACAGGGACTAGCGGTATACGAGCAGTACTTC.

The chain joins TRBV28 to TRBJ2-7; no clear D gene. V was pared by 8 bases and J by 3 bases, with 11 bases between. The CDR3 has 12 residues. Germline V gene data show CDR1 as MDHEN and CDR2 as SYDVKM. The CDR3 DNA follows: TGTGCCAGCCGAGACACCTTCTACGAGCAGTACTTC. Translation: CASRDTFYEQYF.

The chain has TRBV7-2 and TRBJ2-3, with D possibly TRBD2 on 6 matching bases. Germline V gene sequence: CDR1 SGHTA, CDR2 FQGNSA. Deletions cut 5 bases from V and 2 bases from J, with 17 bases between. CDR3 size: 16 residues. In DNA form, the CDR3 reads TGTGCCAGCAGCCAATTCTCGGGACTCCCCACAGATACGCAGTATTTT. Its protein product is CASSQFSGLPTDTQYF.

The J gene is TRBJ1-6, the V gene TRBV4-1; the match to TRBD1 covers 9 bases. Germline loops: CDR1 MGHRA, CDR2 YSYEKL. CDR3 length: 16 amino acids. V lost 2 bases, J lost 8 bases, and 7 bases stayed unmatched. This CDR3 is CASSQPPGQGYSPLHF. CDR3 sequence (DNA): TGCGCCAGCAGCCAACCGCCGGGACAGGGTTATTCACCCCTCCACTTT.

The chain joins TRBV10-2 to TRBJ2-3; no firm D call. V was clipped by 0 bases and J by 0 bases, with 13 bases between them. This CDR3 is 17 amino acids long. The germline gives CDR1 WSHSY, CDR2 SAAADI. The CDR3, as DNA: TGCGCCAGCAGTGAGTCGCATGGAGCGCCTAGCACAGATACGCAGTATTTT. This sequence encodes CASSESHGAPSTDTQYF.

The V gene is TRBV9, the J gene TRBJ2-3; TRBD2 matches 8 bases. Germline V gene data show CDR1 as SGDLS and CDR2 as YYNGEE. This CDR3 is 15 amino acids long. With 7 bases clipped from V and 3 bases from J, the junction kept 10 bases outside the gene matches. The CDR3 DNA reads as TGTGCCAGCTCCACCCGGGGGGGGGCAACAGATACGCAGTATTTT. The encoded protein is CASSTRGGATDTQYF.

The chain joins TRBV3-1 (or the pseudogene TRBV3-2) to TRBJ2-7; 8 positions match TRBD2. The CDR3 runs to 14 residues. The germline V gene has CDR1 LGHDT and CDR2 YNNKEL (reference sequence). The junction had 7 bases not matched to a gene; V was cut back by 6 bases and J by 3 bases. CDR3 in DNA: TGTGCCAGCAGTCCGGGACTAGTGGGCTACGAGCAGTACTTC. It translates to CASSPGLVGYEQYF.

The rearrangement joins TRBV28 to TRBJ2-3; 7 bases map to TRBD2. The trim removed 2 bases at V and 0 bases at J, leaving 8 bases unmatched. Germline values: CDR1 MDHEN, CDR2 SYDVKM. The CDR3 spans 17 residues. CDR3: CASSLPAASGSTDTQYF. In DNA, the CDR3 is TGTGCCAGCAGTTTACCTGCGGCTAGCGGCAGCACAGATACGCAGTATTTT.